The T cell receptor beta chain under discussion was sequenced for a study of control samples from healthy donors and cancer patients (TCRdb year 2020). On this clone: The target of this receptor is not known. The record has no base qualities; no much larger clone is one base away.

Libraries came from the immunoSEQ multiplex PCR assay. TCRdb limited this immuneACCESS table to in-frame rearrangements with V and J called. A share of clones is missing; checked studies link under half to unresolved V genes, and the rest is unexplained. The sample table shows about 110,000 clones, and about 89% are seen once. Around 7.6% of the sample comes from the top ten. This clonotype was sampled from a young woman in good health. Sequencing was done on a sample of blood.

The nucleotides read TGTGCCAGCAGAATCACCGGGACAACCTACAATGAGCAGTTCTTC. It encodes CASRITGTTYNEQFF. The sequence joins TRBV27 to TRBJ2-1; the D gene is perhaps TRBD1, on 6 matching bases. The CDR3, from cysteine to phenylalanine, totals 15 residues. The kept DNA is CDR3 alone, 45 bases in frame from the first base. The CDR1 and CDR2 encoded by the germline V gene (reference sequence) are MNHEY and SMNVEV. Trimming at the junction amounts to 6 bases on V and 2 bases on J, and the germline ends lie 14 bases apart.